This is a list of T cell receptor beta chains from one sample in a study of T cell responses to AZD1222 COVID-19 vaccine. The method was immunoSEQ multiplex PCR; TCRdb's version includes in-frame clones alone and lacks a portion of them. The sample carries around 61,000 clones, around 85% recorded once. The specimen comprised peripheral blood, sampled on day 0 of AZD1222 vaccination. These receptors were taken from an adult in good health. Both conserved end residues are part of each CDR3. Each record gives: D gene, J gene, clone size, CDR3 length, V gene, CDR3 protein, CDR3 DNA. D genes are given only for firm matches. Not every row has a clone size; where given, it reads once, few, many or a size class.

D: TRBD2
J: TRBJ2-3
size: -
length: 17
V: TRBV10-1
CDR3: CASSPPGTSGGFDTQYF
DNA: TGCGCCAGCAGTCCACCCGGGACTAGCGGGGGGTTCGATACGCAGTATTTT

D: -
J: TRBJ2-7
size: once
length: 14
V: TRBV6-6
CDR3: CASSYGGGSYEQYF
DNA: TGTGCCAGCAGTTACGGGGGCGGCTCCTACGAGCAGTACTTC

D: -
J: TRBJ2-1
size: once
length: 12
V: TRBV6-1
CDR3: CASSEPGYEQFF
DNA: TGTGCCAGCAGTGAACCCGGGTATGAGCAGTTCTTC

D: -
J: TRBJ2-3
size: -
length: 16
V: TRBV5-4
CDR3: CASSLGAGTSTDTQYF
DNA: TGTGCCAGCAGCTTGGGGGCCGGGACTAGCACAGATACGCAGTATTTT

D: -
J: TRBJ2-2
size: -
length: 12
V: TRBV27
CDR3: CASSLVTGELFF
DNA: TGTGCCAGCAGTTTAGTGACCGGGGAGCTGTTTTTT

D: TRBD2
J: TRBJ2-1
size: few
length: 18
V: TRBV11-2
CDR3: CASSRGLSGPSSYNEQFF
DNA: TGTGCCAGCAGCAGGGGACTAAGCGGGCCCAGCTCCTACAATGAGCAGTTCTTC

D: -
J: TRBJ2-5
size: medium-sized
length: 18
V: TRBV7-9
CDR3: CASSLPYAIIGGQETQYF
DNA: TGTGCCAGCAGCTTACCATACGCCATTATTGGGGGTCAAGAGACCCAGTACTTC

D: -
J: TRBJ1-6
size: few
length: 9
V: TRBV5-1
CDR3: CASKRPLHF
DNA: TGCGCCAGCAAAAGGCCCCTCCACTTT

D: TRBD2
J: TRBJ2-1
size: -
length: 18
V: TRBV25-1
CDR3: CASSDQARLASDYNEQFF
DNA: TGTGCCAGCAGTGACCAGGCGAGACTAGCGTCGGACTACAATGAGCAGTTCTTC

D: -
J: TRBJ1-4
size: -
length: 14
V: TRBV28
CDR3: CASSLPGSNEKLFF
DNA: TGTGCCAGCAGCCTGCCGGGTTCTAATGAAAAACTGTTTTTT

D: TRBD1
J: TRBJ2-2
size: few
length: 15
V: TRBV9
CDR3: CASSVVGTVTGELFF
DNA: TGTGCCAGCAGCGTAGTCGGGACAGTCACCGGGGAGCTGTTTTTT

D: -
J: TRBJ2-3
size: -
length: 14
V: TRBV7-2
CDR3: CASSDSRSTDTQYF
DNA: TGTGCCAGCAGCGACAGCCGGTCCACAGATACGCAGTATTTT

D: TRBD1
J: TRBJ2-7
size: -
length: 16
V: TRBV15
CDR3: CATSRDPTGHSYEQYF
DNA: TGTGCCACCAGCAGAGACCCGACAGGGCATTCCTACGAGCAGTACTTC

D: TRBD1
J: TRBJ2-7
size: -
length: 15
V: TRBV6-5
CDR3: CASSFRTGPPYEQYF
DNA: TGTGCCAGCAGTTTTCGGACAGGGCCCCCCTACGAGCAGTACTTC

D: TRBD1
J: TRBJ1-4
size: -
length: 14
V: TRBV18
CDR3: CASRPGQANEKLFF
DNA: TGTGCCAGCAGACCGGGACAGGCTAATGAAAAACTGTTTTTT

D: -
J: TRBJ2-1
size: -
length: 13
V: TRBV5-4
CDR3: CASSLAPHNEQFF
DNA: TGTGCCAGCAGCTTGGCGCCTCACAATGAGCAGTTCTTC

D: -
J: TRBJ2-3
size: -
length: 13
V: TRBV12-3/TRBV12-4
CDR3: CASSLRTPDTQYF
DNA: TGTGCCAGCAGTTTGAGGACTCCAGATACGCAGTATTTT

D: -
J: TRBJ1-2
size: -
length: 12
V: TRBV5-1
CDR3: CASSLSDVGYTF
DNA: TGCGCCAGCAGCTTGTCCGATGTCGGCTACACCTTC

D: -
J: TRBJ2-1
size: -
length: 15
V: TRBV11-3
CDR3: CASSLEASSYNEQFF
DNA: TGTGCCAGCAGCTTAGAGGCTAGCTCCTACAATGAGCAGTTCTTC

D: -
J: TRBJ1-5
size: -
length: 14
V: TRBV28
CDR3: CASSLIQKNQPQHF
DNA: TGTGCCAGCAGTTTAATCCAGAAAAATCAGCCCCAGCATTTT

D: -
J: TRBJ2-7
size: -
length: 16
V: TRBV7-9
CDR3: CASSLDDLDRFYEQYF
DNA: TGTGCCAGCAGCTTAGATGACCTAGACAGATTCTACGAGCAGTACTTC

D: -
J: TRBJ1-4
size: -
length: 14
V: TRBV29-1
CDR3: CSVEDRARAGKLFF
DNA: TGCAGCGTTGAAGACCGGGCCCGAGCCGGAAAACTGTTTTTT

D: -
J: TRBJ1-1
size: -
length: 11
V: TRBV15
CDR3: CATGGATEAFF
DNA: TGTGCCACCGGAGGGGCTACTGAAGCTTTCTTT

D: -
J: TRBJ1-5
size: -
length: 20
V: TRBV15
CDR3: CATSRAEGGRAYRLGQPQHF
DNA: TGTGCCACCAGCAGAGCTGAGGGGGGCAGGGCGTATAGGTTGGGTCAGCCCCAGCATTTT

D: -
J: TRBJ2-3
size: -
length: 15
V: TRBV27
CDR3: CASTHVGGRTDTQYF
DNA: TGTGCCAGCACACATGTCGGGGGACGCACAGATACGCAGTATTTT

D: -
J: TRBJ1-6
size: once
length: 13
V: TRBV19
CDR3: CASSPTANSPLHF
DNA: TGTGCCAGTAGTCCGACAGCTAATTCACCCCTCCACTTT

D: -
J: TRBJ2-1
size: -
length: 12
V: TRBV27
CDR3: CASSLIGGITFF
DNA: TGTGCCAGCAGTTTGATTGGGGGGATTACGTTCTTC

D: -
J: TRBJ2-1
size: -
length: 17
V: TRBV11-2
CDR3: CASSLTEGLPYYNEQFF
DNA: TGTGCCAGCAGCTTAACCGAGGGATTACCCTACTACAATGAGCAGTTCTTC

D: -
J: TRBJ2-7
size: -
length: 13
V: TRBV29-1
CDR3: CSEPPDVPYEQYF
DNA: TGCAGCGAACCACCGGACGTGCCCTACGAGCAGTACTTC

D: -
J: TRBJ1-2
size: -
length: 13
V: TRBV27
CDR3: CASSHDQTYGYTF
DNA: TGTGCCAGCAGTCACGACCAGACCTATGGCTACACCTTC

D: TRBD2
J: TRBJ2-5
size: -
length: 16
V: TRBV9
CDR3: CASSPSPGLVRETQYF
DNA: TGTGCCAGCAGCCCAAGTCCGGGACTAGTCAGGGAGACCCAGTACTTC

D: TRBD1
J: TRBJ2-1
size: once
length: 16
V: TRBV5-1
CDR3: CASSLGSGGLQNEQFF
DNA: TGCGCCAGCAGCTTGGGGTCAGGGGGTTTACAGAATGAGCAGTTCTTC

D: TRBD1
J: TRBJ1-6
size: -
length: 15
V: TRBV10-3
CDR3: CAISIGTAEDSPLHF
DNA: TGTGCCATCAGTATTGGGACAGCGGAAGATTCACCCCTCCACTTT

D: -
J: TRBJ2-3
size: -
length: 15
V: TRBV6-5
CDR3: CASSYSGLLTDTQYF
DNA: TGTGCCAGCAGTTACTCGGGACTTCTCACAGATACGCAGTATTTT

D: -
J: TRBJ1-6
size: -
length: 13
V: TRBV11-3
CDR3: CASSGHQDSPLHF
DNA: TGTGCCAGCAGCGGACATCAGGATTCACCCCTCCACTTT

D: -
J: TRBJ2-5
size: -
length: 15
V: TRBV19
CDR3: CASSIDQDRRETQYF
DNA: TGTGCCAGTAGTATAGATCAGGACAGACGGGAGACCCAGTACTTC

D: -
J: TRBJ2-1
size: once
length: 13
V: TRBV4-1
CDR3: CASSETDSNEQFF
DNA: TGCGCCAGCAGCGAGACAGACAGTAATGAGCAGTTCTTC

D: TRBD1
J: TRBJ2-1
size: medium-sized
length: 16
V: TRBV24-1
CDR3: CATSDLGSGTANEQFF
DNA: TGTGCCACCAGTGATTTGGGATCTGGGACAGCCAATGAGCAGTTCTTC

D: -
J: TRBJ2-7
size: -
length: 12
V: TRBV12-3/TRBV12-4
CDR3: CASSPTPYEQYF
DNA: TGTGCCAGCAGCCCTACTCCCTACGAGCAGTACTTC

D: -
J: TRBJ1-3
size: -
length: 15
V: TRBV7-8
CDR3: CASSHPRDAWDTIYF
DNA: TGTGCCAGCAGCCACCCCCGGGACGCCTGGGACACCATATATTTT

D: -
J: TRBJ1-5
size: -
length: 15
V: TRBV6-5
CDR3: CASTEPQGPGQPQHF
DNA: TGTGCCAGCACGGAACCGCAGGGCCCGGGGCAGCCCCAGCATTTT